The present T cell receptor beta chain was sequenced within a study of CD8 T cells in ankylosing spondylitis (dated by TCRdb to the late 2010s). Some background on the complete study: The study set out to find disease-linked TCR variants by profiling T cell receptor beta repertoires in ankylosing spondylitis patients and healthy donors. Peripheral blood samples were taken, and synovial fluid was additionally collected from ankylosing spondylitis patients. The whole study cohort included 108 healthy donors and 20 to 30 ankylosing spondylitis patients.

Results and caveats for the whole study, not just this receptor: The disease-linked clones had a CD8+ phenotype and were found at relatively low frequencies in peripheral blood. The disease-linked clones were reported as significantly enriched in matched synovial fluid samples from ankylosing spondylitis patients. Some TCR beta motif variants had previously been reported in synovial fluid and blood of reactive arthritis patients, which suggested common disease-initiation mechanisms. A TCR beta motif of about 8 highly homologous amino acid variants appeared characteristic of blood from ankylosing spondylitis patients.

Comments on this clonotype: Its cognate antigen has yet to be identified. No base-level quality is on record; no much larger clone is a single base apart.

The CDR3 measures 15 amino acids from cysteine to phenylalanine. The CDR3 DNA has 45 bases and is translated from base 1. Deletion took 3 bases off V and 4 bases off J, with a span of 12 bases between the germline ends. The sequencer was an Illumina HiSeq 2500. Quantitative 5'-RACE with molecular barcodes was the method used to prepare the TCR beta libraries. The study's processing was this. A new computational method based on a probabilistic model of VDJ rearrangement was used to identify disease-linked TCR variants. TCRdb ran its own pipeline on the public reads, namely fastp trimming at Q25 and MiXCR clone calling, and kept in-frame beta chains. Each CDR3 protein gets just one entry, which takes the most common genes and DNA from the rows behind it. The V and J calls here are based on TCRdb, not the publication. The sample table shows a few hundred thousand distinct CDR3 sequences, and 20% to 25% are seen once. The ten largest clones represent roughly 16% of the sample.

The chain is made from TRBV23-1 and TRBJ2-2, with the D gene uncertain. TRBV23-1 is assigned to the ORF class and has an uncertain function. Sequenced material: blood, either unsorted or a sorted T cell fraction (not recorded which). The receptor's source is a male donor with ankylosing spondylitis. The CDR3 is CASSHKGKVTGELFF. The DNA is TGCGCCAGCAGTCATAAAGGGAAGGTCACCGGGGAGCTGTTTTTT.